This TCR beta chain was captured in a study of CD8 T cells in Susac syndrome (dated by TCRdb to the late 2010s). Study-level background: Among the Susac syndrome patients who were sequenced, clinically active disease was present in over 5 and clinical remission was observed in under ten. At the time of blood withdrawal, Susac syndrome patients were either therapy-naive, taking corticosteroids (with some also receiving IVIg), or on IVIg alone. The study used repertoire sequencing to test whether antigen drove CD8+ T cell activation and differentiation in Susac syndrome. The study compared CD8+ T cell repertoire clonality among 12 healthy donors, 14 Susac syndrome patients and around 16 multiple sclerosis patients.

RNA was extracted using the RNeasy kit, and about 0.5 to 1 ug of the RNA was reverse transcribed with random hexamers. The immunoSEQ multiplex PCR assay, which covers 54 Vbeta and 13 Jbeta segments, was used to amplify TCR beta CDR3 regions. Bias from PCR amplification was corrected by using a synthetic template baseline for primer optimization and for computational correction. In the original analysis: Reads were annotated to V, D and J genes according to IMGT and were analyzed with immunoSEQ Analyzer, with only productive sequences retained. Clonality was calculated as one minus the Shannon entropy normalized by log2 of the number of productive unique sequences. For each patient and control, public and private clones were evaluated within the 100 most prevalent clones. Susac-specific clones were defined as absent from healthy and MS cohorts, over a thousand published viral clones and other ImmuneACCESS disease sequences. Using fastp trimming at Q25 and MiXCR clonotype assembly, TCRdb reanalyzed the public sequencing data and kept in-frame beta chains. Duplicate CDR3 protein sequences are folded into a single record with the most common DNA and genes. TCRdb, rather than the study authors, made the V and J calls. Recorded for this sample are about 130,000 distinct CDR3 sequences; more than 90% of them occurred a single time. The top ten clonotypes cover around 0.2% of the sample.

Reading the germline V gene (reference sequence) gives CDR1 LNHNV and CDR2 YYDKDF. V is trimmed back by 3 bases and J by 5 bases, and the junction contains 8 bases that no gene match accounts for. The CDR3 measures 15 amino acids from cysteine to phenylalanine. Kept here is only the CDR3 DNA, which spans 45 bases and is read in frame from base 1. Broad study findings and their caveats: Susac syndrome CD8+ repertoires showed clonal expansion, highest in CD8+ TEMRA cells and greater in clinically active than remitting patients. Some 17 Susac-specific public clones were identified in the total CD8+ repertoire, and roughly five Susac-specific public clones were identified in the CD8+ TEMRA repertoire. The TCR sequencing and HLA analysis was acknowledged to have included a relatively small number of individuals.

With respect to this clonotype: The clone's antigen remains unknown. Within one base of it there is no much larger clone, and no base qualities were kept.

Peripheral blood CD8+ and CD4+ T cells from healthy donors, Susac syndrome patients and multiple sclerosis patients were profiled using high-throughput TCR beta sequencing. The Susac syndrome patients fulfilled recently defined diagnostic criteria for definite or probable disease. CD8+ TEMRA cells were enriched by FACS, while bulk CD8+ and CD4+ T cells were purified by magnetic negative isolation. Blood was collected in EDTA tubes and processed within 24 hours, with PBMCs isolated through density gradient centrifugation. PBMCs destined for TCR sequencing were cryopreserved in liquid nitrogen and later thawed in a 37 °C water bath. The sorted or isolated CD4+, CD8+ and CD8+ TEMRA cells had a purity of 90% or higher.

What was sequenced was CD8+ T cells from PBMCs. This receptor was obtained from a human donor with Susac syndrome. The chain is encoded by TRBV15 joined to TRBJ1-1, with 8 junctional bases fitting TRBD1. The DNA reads TGTGCCACCAGCAGTCCGAGGACAGGGTGGACTGAAGCTTTCTTT. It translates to CATSSPRTGWTEAFF.